The clone carrying this TCR beta chain has just one count. Individuals aged about 18 to 100 years were recruited from around 22 US areas. Participants' reported clinical history set cohort assignment. This entry is derived from a study of blood T cell repertoires in COVID-19. In the study overall: The United States, Italy and Spain provided the acute and convalescent COVID-19 samples.

CDR3 length equals 15 residues. The V gene end was trimmed by 6 bases and the J gene end by 8 bases; junction bases not matched to a gene: 10. CDR1 MDHEN and CDR2 SYDVKM come from the germline V gene. In the source study's methods: It was from reference gene primer amplification that nucleated cell counts were estimated. The data were produced by immunoSEQ multiplex PCR, yet TCRdb's version contains in-frame clones alone and is incomplete. D and trimming were read from the DNA, whereas the V and J calls and clone size are those reported in that table. The sample carries about 180,000 clones, around four fifths recorded once.

The chain employs TRBV28 and TRBJ1-4, with TRBD1 matching 9 bases. Sample: PBMCs or T cells enriched from blood (not recorded which). The sequence was collected from a woman between 50 and 59 years old who had recovered from COVID-19. CDR3 nucleotide sequence: TGTGCCAGCAGGGAAACCGGGACAGGGAACGAAAAACTGTTTTTT. As protein: CASRETGTGNEKLFF.